These 10 T cell receptor beta chains came from one sample sequenced in a study of cytomegalovirus exposure and HLA in healthy donors. Primers: 60 Vbeta forward and 13 Jbeta reverse. The assay was immunoSEQ multiplex PCR, and TCRdb's table has in-frame clones only and misses some. The sample records 150,000 or so clones, roughly 88% being singletons. The sample comprised PBMCs. The receptors were gathered from a young man in good health and CMV-seropositive.

The V and J genes are TRBV18 and TRBJ2-1; TRBD1 agrees at 11 bases. Trimming at V came to 4 bases and at J to 8 bases, leaving 4 bases not matched to a gene. Germline lookup yields CDR1 KGHSH and CDR2 LQKENI. This CDR3 contains 14 residues. In nucleotides, the CDR3 is TGTGCCAGCTCACTCACGGACAGGGGGCATGAGCAGTTCTTC. It encodes CASSLTDRGHEQFF.

The chain uses TRBV19 and TRBJ1-1; 7 bases line up with TRBD1. Germline V gene sequence: CDR1 LNHDA, CDR2 SQIVND (reference sequence). The CDR3 is 14 amino acids. Trimming took 3 bases from V and 6 from J; bases not matched to a gene: 7. The CDR3 reads CASSIGQGGAEAFF. The CDR3 DNA sequence: TGTGCCAGTAGTATCGGTCAGGGGGGCGCTGAAGCTTTCTTT.

For the CDR3, the DNA is TGTGCCAGCAGTGAATTGGTAGGGGCTAGAACTAATCAGCCCCAGCATTTT. It yields the protein CASSELVGARTNQPQHF. The chain joins TRBV6-1 to TRBJ1-5; possibly TRBD1 for D (5 bases). Germline V gives CDR1 MNHNS, CDR2 SASEGT. The V end lost 2 bases, the J end lost 4 bases, and 18 bases lay between the germline ends. The CDR3 is 17 residues long.

V and J are TRBV12-5 and TRBJ2-7, with TRBD1 matching over 8 bases. Germline trimming cut 6 bases from V and 0 bases from J; bases unmatched to any gene: 4. Germline V lookup: CDR1 LGHNT, CDR2 FRNRAP. The CDR3 has 14 amino acids. Here the CDR3 reads CASGRTGNSYEQYF. The CDR3 coding sequence is TGTGCTAGTGGCAGGACAGGGAACTCCTACGAGCAGTACTTC.

CDR3: CASSPTRPGELFF. CDR3 DNA sequence: TGTGCCAGCAGCCCTACCCGTCCCGGGGAGCTGTTTTTT. The chain couples TRBV7-2 to TRBJ2-2; D remains ambiguous. The CDR3 runs to 13 residues. Germline V gene lookup returns CDR1 SGHTA and CDR2 FQGNSA. Trimming cost V 5 bases and J 6 bases, with 10 bases left between them.

Of note for this clone: The junction differs from germline at one of its ends, possibly a read error. V and J are TRBV7-9 and TRBJ1-1; TRBD1 is a possible D gene (5 bases). Looked up from germline, CDR1 is SEHNR and CDR2 is FQNEAQ (reference sequence). The CDR3 contains 12 residues. The CDR3 sequence: CSSSSDRAEAFF. The CDR3 region has the DNA TGTTCCAGCAGCTCCGACAGAGCTGAAGCTTTCTTT.

The CDR3 nucleotides read TGTGCCAGCAGCGCCGGCTGGGACAGTGCCTACGAGCAGTACTTC. Translated: CASSAGWDSAYEQYF. This chain links TRBV9 with TRBJ2-7; TRBD1 matches at 7 bases. Unmatched junction bases numbered 8, after V lost 3 bases and J lost 2 bases. This CDR3 has 15 amino acids. Germline V gives CDR1 SGDLS, CDR2 YYNGEE.

This sequence joins TRBV7-2 and TRBJ2-7, with D maybe TRBD1 (6 bases). V gave up 5 bases and J gave up 3 bases, with 14 bases separating them. Looked up from germline, CDR1 is SGHTA and CDR2 is FQGNSA. The CDR3 loop spans 14 amino acids. For the CDR3, the DNA is TGTGCCAGCAGCCTAGGACAGTTAAACTACGAGCAGTACTTC. Translating gives CASSLGQLNYEQYF.

The chain links TRBV27 to TRBJ2-7; 10 nucleotides align to TRBD1. With 8 bases clipped from V and 0 bases from J, the junction kept 4 bases outside the gene matches. The CDR3 is made up of 14 amino acids. Germline CDR1 MNHEY, CDR2 SMNVEV (reference sequence). The CDR3 region is CASGQGGDSYEQYF. The DNA for the CDR3 is TGTGCCAGCGGACAGGGGGGTGACTCCTACGAGCAGTACTTC.

This chain uses TRBV27 with TRBJ1-6, with D uncertain. V lost 1 base, J lost 10 bases, and 11 bases lay in between. CDR3 length: 14 amino acids. From germline, CDR1 is MNHEY and CDR2 SMNVEV (reference sequence). CDR3 sequence reads: CASSLWADHSPLHF. The CDR3 DNA sequence: TGTGCCAGCAGTTTATGGGCAGATCACTCACCCCTCCACTTT.